The 2 T cell receptor beta chains below all came from one sample that was sequenced in a study of T cells in Graves' hyperthyroidism and ophthalmopathy. Using RNA transcripts as the source, TCR beta CDR3 regions were amplified. HTBI primers were used for first-round RT-PCR of the TCR CDR3. In TCRdb, the multiplex PCR reads were re-called with MiXCR into one record per CDR3 protein. The table records about 420,000 distinct CDR3 sequences, roughly an eighth of them present only once. Sequencing used blood. All receptors come from a woman between 18 and 30 years old with Graves' hyperthyroidism.

This clonotype was detected many times. The genes are TRBV5-1 and TRBJ1-3, with a weak D call TRBD1 (5 bases). CDR1 and CDR2 from the germline V gene are SGHRS and YFSETQ. Trimming pared 0 bases from V and 0 bases from J, leaving 10 bases between. The CDR3 loop spans 16 amino acids. The CDR3 DNA reads TGCGCCAGCAGCTTGGAAGGCCAGGGCTCTGGAAACACCATATATTTT. Translated: CASSLEGQGSGNTIYF.

This chain connects TRBV3-1 to TRBJ2-7; 13 bases fit TRBD2. The CDR3 runs to 17 residues. V was clipped by 3 bases and J by 2 bases; unmatched bases: 7. CDR1 LGHDT and CDR2 YNNKEL come from the germline V gene (reference sequence). The CDR3 sequence is CASSHLTTSGRTYEQYF. In nucleotides, the CDR3 is TGTGCCAGCAGCCATTTAACGACTAGCGGGAGGACCTACGAGCAGTACTTC.